This T cell receptor (beta chain) was found in a study of T cells in localized non-small cell lung cancer. Germline V gives CDR1 SSHAT, CDR2 FNYEAQ (reference sequence). The V end lost 5 bases, the J end lost 3 bases, and 16 bases lay between the germline ends. This CDR3 region has 15 residues. The table came from immunoSEQ multiplex PCR; TCRdb's copy has only in-frame clones and leaves some out. The table lists under 20,000 clones, more than 75% of them singletons, with 27% in the top ten. The specimen was peripheral blood mononuclear cells, collected before any cancer treatment. The sequence was obtained from a male donor at least 60 years old with stage II lung adenocarcinoma. This chain uses TRBV7-7 with TRBJ2-5; perhaps TRBD2 as D (6 bases). CDR3 DNA sequence: TGTGCCAGCAGCCTACTCGGGACTGGAAAAGAGACCCAGTACTTC. Translated: CASSLLGTGKETQYF.